One and the same sample provided the 31 T cell receptor beta chains below, sequenced in a study of cytomegalovirus exposure and HLA in healthy donors. PCR used 60 Vbeta primers and 13 Jbeta primers. Assay: immunoSEQ multiplex PCR; the TCRdb copy retains only in-frame clones and omits some. Found here are about 140,000 clones, about three quarters of them singletons; the top ten hold 1.5% to 2%. Sequencing was carried out using PBMCs. Receptors were obtained from a woman aged 25 to 45 in good health and CMV-seronegative.

Regarding this clone: At one of its ends the junction is not consistent with the germline gene, which may arise from a read error. This chain links TRBV7-7 with TRBJ2-2; D may be TRBD2 (7 bases). In germline, CDR1 is SSHAT, CDR2 FNYEAQ (reference sequence). This CDR3 comprises 17 residues. CDR3 sequence reads: CASSLGFAGARTGELFF. CDR3 bases: TGTGCTAGCAGCTTGGGCTTCGCGGGGGCGCGGACCGGGGAGCTGTTTTTT.

V usage is TRBV6-5 and J usage is TRBJ2-3; D not resolved. There are 13 residues in the CDR3. Germline CDR1 MNHEY, CDR2 SVGAGI. The V and J ends lost 7 bases and 0 bases respectively, with 8 bases between them. CDR3 sequence: CASTYGSTDTQYF. CDR3 DNA sequence: TGTGCCAGCACCTACGGTAGCACAGATACGCAGTATTTT.

The chain is built from TRBV2 and TRBJ2-5, with D maybe TRBD1 (6 bases). CDR3 length equals 14 residues. V shed 0 bases and J shed 4 bases, with 9 bases lying between them. Per the germline V gene, CDR1 is SNHLY and CDR2 is FYNNEI. The CDR3 DNA is TGTGCCAGCAGTGAAGCGTGGACAGTAGAGACCCAGTACTTC. Residues: CASSEAWTVETQYF.

The chain carries TRBV4-2 and TRBJ1-2; D remains unclear. CDR1 is LGHNA, CDR2 YNFKEQ, per germline. The CDR3 runs 16 residues. Trimming left V 0 bases short and J 4 bases short, with 15 bases between. The CDR3 DNA is TGTGCCAGCAGCCAAGATCCCCAACGTAGTGGCTATGGCTACACCTTC. As protein: CASSQDPQRSGYGYTF.

The J gene is TRBJ1-2, the V gene TRBV19, with TRBD1 matching 9 bases. Germline CDR1 is LNHDA and CDR2 is SQIVND (reference sequence). This CDR3 is built from 15 residues. J lost 4 bases, V lost 4 bases, and 7 bases had no gene match. CDR3 amino acids: CASSTQSTGGYGYTF. Here the CDR3 DNA reads TGTGCCAGTAGTACCCAATCGACAGGGGGCTATGGCTACACCTTC.

In this sample, this clone turned up once. This chain uses TRBV7-3 with TRBJ2-1; TRBD2 agrees at 11 bases. The CDR3 length is 15 residues. CDR1 and CDR2 from the germline V gene are SGHTA and FQGTGA. V trimming: 0 bases; J trimming: 6 bases; junction bases outside the gene matches: 1. The CDR3 sequence: CASSLTLAGGNEQFF. The CDR3 region has the DNA TGTGCCAGCAGCTTAACCCTAGCGGGGGGCAATGAGCAGTTCTTC.

The chain uses TRBV28 and TRBJ1-4; perhaps TRBD1 as D (6 bases). The germline CDR1 and CDR2 sequences are MDHEN and SYDVKM. With 0 bases removed from V and 8 bases from J, the gap between germline ends came to 13 bases. The CDR3 has 15 amino acids. The CDR3: CASSLWSRGEEKLFF. In DNA form, the CDR3 reads TGTGCCAGCAGTTTATGGTCCAGGGGAGAGGAAAAACTGTTTTTT.

The genes are TRBV7-2 and TRBJ1-1; 7 bases agree with TRBD1. Trimming cost V 5 bases and J 3 bases; bases outside gene matches: 6. The CDR3 totals 14 residues. Per germline, CDR1 SGHTA and CDR2 FQGNSA. The CDR3 spells CASSRDREDTEAFF. In nucleotides, the CDR3 is TGTGCCAGCAGCAGAGACAGGGAGGACACTGAAGCTTTCTTT.

The rearrangement uses TRBV29-1 and TRBJ1-4, with TRBD1 matching over 8 bases. Germline CDR1 SQVTM, CDR2 ANQGSEA. V was pared by 7 bases and J by 4 bases, with 5 bases of the junction left unmatched. The CDR3 has 13 amino acids. CDR3 sequence reads: CSAADRVNEKLFF. CDR3 nucleotide sequence: TGCAGCGCCGCGGACAGGGTTAATGAAAAACTGTTTTTT.

The rearrangement uses TRBV19 and TRBJ2-3; TRBD2 matches at 10 bases. The CDR3 is made up of 15 amino acids. Losses at the gene ends were 6 bases for V and 3 bases for J; bases not matched to a gene: 6. The V gene's germline CDR1 is LNHDA and CDR2 SQIVND (reference sequence). The CDR3 loop reads CASRLLAGTTDTQYF. CDR3 nucleotide sequence: TGTGCCAGTAGGCTACTAGCGGGAACGACAGATACGCAGTATTTT.

The chain joins TRBV18 to TRBJ1-2; maybe TRBD1 (6 bases). The CDR3 spans 15 residues. V shed 3 bases and J shed 4 bases, with 15 bases lying between them. CDR1 is KGHSH, CDR2 LQKENI, per germline. CDR3 in DNA: TGTGCCAGCTCACCTGCCCGGGACACTGGCTATGGCTACACCTTC. Translating it yields CASSPARDTGYGYTF.

The chain employs TRBV7-9 and TRBJ2-1; 9 nucleotides match TRBD2. Germline CDR1 reads SEHNR; CDR2 reads FQNEAQ (reference sequence). Unmatched junction bases numbered 6, after V lost 3 bases and J lost 6 bases. The length of the CDR3 is 15 residues. This CDR3 is CASSFVAGLANEQFF. CDR3 bases: TGTGCCAGCAGCTTTGTGGCGGGACTAGCCAATGAGCAGTTCTTC.

J is TRBJ1-1 and V is TRBV6-4; TRBD1 matches 11 bases. The CDR3 spans 15 residues. In germline, CDR1 is MRHNA, CDR2 SNTAGT. Trimming removed 5 bases from V and 4 bases from J; junction bases left unmatched: 6. CDR3 protein: CASSPGTGGVTEAFF. For the CDR3, the DNA is TGTGCCAGCAGTCCCGGGACAGGGGGGGTCACTGAAGCTTTCTTT.

The chain recombines TRBV7-8 with TRBJ1-5; TRBD1 might be the D (5 bases). Per germline, CDR1 SGHVS and CDR2 FQNEAQ. Trimming removed 2 bases at V and 2 bases at J, with 28 bases between. The CDR3 spans 21 residues. CDR3 in amino acids: CASSLNLRQGPEGSGNQPQHF. CDR3 nucleotide sequence: TGTGCCAGCAGCTTAAACCTAAGGCAGGGTCCGGAAGGTTCAGGCAATCAGCCCCAGCATTTT.

The V call is TRBV19, the J call TRBJ2-1, with D maybe TRBD2 (6 bases). V lost 7 bases and J 7 bases, leaving 17 bases between the germline ends. The CDR3 is 14 residues long. CDR1 and CDR2 (germline): LNHDA, SQIVND (reference sequence). CDR3 region: CASTSGTAGNEQFF. The CDR3 coding sequence is TGTGCCAGTACCTCTGGGACCGCGGGGAATGAGCAGTTCTTC.

This clone was found a few times. The CDR3 sequence is CASRQGMGTDTQYF. As DNA, the CDR3 is TGTGCCAGCAGGCAGGGTATGGGGACAGATACGCAGTATTTT. The J gene is TRBJ2-3, the V gene TRBV6-5; D might be TRBD1 (5 bases). This CDR3 is built from 14 residues. The germline V gene encodes CDR1 MNHEY and CDR2 SVGAGI. V lost 6 bases and J 3 bases, leaving 13 bases between the germline ends.

The gene calls are TRBV5-1 and TRBJ1-1; D is ambiguous. V lost 4 bases and J lost 0, with 7 bases in between. The germline CDR1 and CDR2 sequences are SGHRS and YFSETQ. The CDR3 is 13 amino acids. The CDR3 protein is CASSHGVNTEAFF. For the CDR3, the DNA is TGCGCCAGCAGCCACGGGGTGAACACTGAAGCTTTCTTT.

The V and J genes are TRBV7-6 and TRBJ1-6; D is unclear. With 4 bases removed from V and 5 bases from J, the gap between germline ends came to 18 bases. The germline CDR1 and CDR2 sequences are SGHVS and FNYEAQ. This CDR3 region has 17 residues. The CDR3 sequence: CASSSVSAGSHNSPLHF. The CDR3 nucleotides read TGTGCCAGCAGCTCAGTCTCGGCCGGGAGTCATAATTCACCCCTCCACTTT.

The chain links TRBV7-8 to TRBJ2-2; 7 bases are shared with TRBD2. The germline V gene encodes CDR1 SGHVS and CDR2 FQNEAQ. This CDR3 has 16 residues. The V segment lost 5 bases and the J segment 1 base; nucleotides outside the gene matches: 7. This chain's CDR3 is CASSARLALNTGELFF. The CDR3 region has the DNA TGTGCCAGCAGCGCTCGACTAGCATTGAACACCGGGGAGCTGTTTTTT.

A few counts support this clone. The V and J genes are TRBV21-1 and TRBJ2-7; TRBD2 is taken as the D call from the table, unchecked against the DNA. TRBV21-1 is a recognized pseudogene. This CDR3 region has 14 residues. CDR3 protein: CASSGPRLDDEQYV. Here the CDR3 DNA reads TGTGCCAGCAGCGGTCCTAGGCTAGACGACGAGCAGTACGTC.

The chain recombines TRBV10-3 with TRBJ1-1; 7 bases are a match to TRBD1. J was trimmed by 8 bases and V by 2 bases; bases with no gene match: 5. This CDR3 contains 13 residues. Germline V gene lookup returns CDR1 ENHRY and CDR2 SYGVKD. Here the CDR3 reads CAISEDRESEAFF. CDR3 in DNA: TGTGCCATCAGTGAGGACAGGGAATCGGAAGCTTTCTTT.

The V call is TRBV11-1, the J call TRBJ2-7; 10 bases are shared with TRBD2. CDR1 and CDR2 from the germline V gene are SGHAT and FQDESV (reference sequence). V lost 4 bases to trimming and J lost 2 bases; unmatched junction nucleotides: 8. This CDR3 comprises 16 residues. In DNA form, the CDR3 reads TGTGCCAGCAGCTCCACTAGCGGGGACACCCCCTACGAGCAGTACTTC. Its translation is CASSSTSGDTPYEQYF.

The rearrangement uses TRBV27 and TRBJ1-2; 9 bases align to TRBD1. From germline, CDR1 is MNHEY and CDR2 SMNVEV (reference sequence). The CDR3 totals 15 residues. After removal of 6 bases from V and 7 bases from J, the junction contained 12 bases not matched to a gene. The CDR3 nucleotides read TGTGCCAGCAGACTAGGCCCGGACAGGGGAATTGGCTACACCTTC. Translating gives CASRLGPDRGIGYTF.

This chain joins TRBV6-1 and TRBJ1-6; no firm D call. This CDR3 contains 15 residues. The ends were cut back, 5 bases at V and 10 bases at J, with 18 bases in the middle. Germline V gene sequence: CDR1 MNHNS, CDR2 SASEGT. As DNA, the CDR3 is TGTGCCAGCAGTTTGGACGGAAGCGGTTGGTCACCCCTCCACTTT. Translation: CASSLDGSGWSPLHF.

V usage is TRBV4-2 and J usage is TRBJ2-5, with TRBD2 matching over 8 bases. The CDR3 runs to 15 residues. Germline V gives CDR1 LGHNA, CDR2 YNFKEQ. The ends lost 1 base at V and 7 bases at J; junction bases unmatched: 8. CDR3 protein: CASSQGTSTPGTQYF. The CDR3, as DNA: TGTGCCAGCAGCCAAGGGACTAGCACCCCCGGGACCCAGTACTTC.

The genes are TRBV18 and TRBJ2-5, with D possibly being TRBD1 (6 bases). Germline-derived CDR1 and CDR2 are KGHSH and LQKENI. V was trimmed by 3 bases and J by 5 bases, leaving 16 bases between them. This CDR3 is 15 amino acids long. CDR3 in DNA: TGTGCCAGCTCACCCCGCAGGGGTGAGGGGGAGACCCAGTACTTC. Translation: CASSPRRGEGETQYF.

The V and J genes are TRBV30 and TRBJ1-6, with D hard to call. With 3 bases removed from V and 9 bases from J, the gap between germline ends came to 15 bases. CDR1 is GTSNPN, CDR2 SVGIG, per germline (reference sequence). This CDR3 contains 14 residues. As DNA, the CDR3 is TGTGCCTGGAGGTTGAGGGTGCAGGCTTCACCCCTCCACTTT. Amino acid sequence: CAWRLRVQASPLHF.

This chain joins TRBV5-1 and TRBJ2-3; 7 bases match TRBD2. The V segment lost 0 bases and the J segment 6 bases; nucleotides outside the gene matches: 4. This CDR3 is built from 14 residues. Looked up from germline, CDR1 is SGHRS and CDR2 is YFSETQ. The CDR3 region has the DNA TGCGCCAGCAGCTTGGGACTAGCTGTGGATACGCAGTATTTT. Its protein product is CASSLGLAVDTQYF.

In its sample, this clone was seen a few times. The chain links TRBV18 to TRBJ2-3; 9 bases map to TRBD1. Losses at the gene ends were 4 bases for V and 2 bases for J; bases not matched to a gene: 10. Germline V gives CDR1 KGHSH, CDR2 LQKENI. The CDR3 spans 17 residues. CDR3 DNA sequence: TGTGCCAGCTCACGCCAAGGACAGGGGAGGGACACAGATACGCAGTATTTT. Its translation is CASSRQGQGRDTDTQYF.

The gene calls are TRBV6-6 and TRBJ2-3, with D possibly being TRBD2 (6 bases). The CDR3 is 16 amino acids. The V end lost 1 base, the J end lost 0 bases, and 11 bases lay between the germline ends. The V gene's germline CDR1 is MNHNY and CDR2 SVGAGI (reference sequence). The CDR3 reads CASSYWGVSSTDTQYF. The CDR3, as DNA: TGTGCCAGCAGTTACTGGGGGGTTTCTAGCACAGATACGCAGTATTTT.

Remarks on this clone: Other DNA sequences of this sample code for an identical CDR3. This sequence joins TRBV5-1 and TRBJ2-1; 8 bases match TRBD2. The V gene end was trimmed by 0 bases and the J gene end by 4 bases; junction bases not matched to a gene: 3. The CDR3 contains 15 residues. Germline loops: CDR1 SGHRS, CDR2 YFSETQ. The DNA for the CDR3 is TGCGCCAGCAGCTTGGCCAGCGGGGGTTACAATGAGCAGTTCTTC. It specifies CASSLASGGYNEQFF.